Listed below are T cell receptor beta chains from one sample, sequenced in a study of vaccination effects on CD4 cells after COVID-19. Using immunoSEQ multiplex PCR, the repertoire was profiled, and TCRdb retains in-frame clones only, with some absent. The sample holds 20,000 to 25,000 clones; 73% are singletons and the top ten take around 28%. No cognate antigen is known for these TCRs. Material: CD4+ T cells from PBMCs cultured with HCoV-NL63 spike peptides, obtained before COVID-19 vaccination. The receptors originated from a human donor who received a COVID-19 vaccine. CDR3s include the opening cysteine and the closing phenylalanine or tryptophan. The order of the fields is clone size, V gene, CDR3 protein. The size entry is marked missing in some rows and otherwise reads once, few, many or a size class.

clone size: -
V gene: TRBV6-6
CDR3 protein: CASSYPGVRETQYF

clone size: -
V gene: TRBV9
CDR3 protein: CASSRDRVKDEQFF

clone size: -
V gene: TRBV4-2
CDR3 protein: CASSQDLGTGNNYGYTF

clone size: -
V gene: TRBV11-3
CDR3 protein: CASSHRSSYNEQFF

clone size: -
V gene: TRBV28
CDR3 protein: CASSLGGAQNSDTQYF

clone size: -
V gene: TRBV19
CDR3 protein: CAGSRGPGEKLFF

clone size: -
V gene: TRBV6-5
CDR3 protein: CASSSQGRGSTEAFF

clone size: -
V gene: TRBV4-2
CDR3 protein: CASSQQAGKLSGNTIYF

clone size: -
V gene: TRBV19
CDR3 protein: CASSLTSNYGYTF

clone size: -
V gene: TRBV28
CDR3 protein: CASRETNQPQHF

clone size: -
V gene: TRBV30
CDR3 protein: CAWSVQGRNTGELFF

clone size: -
V gene: TRBV5-4
CDR3 protein: CASSLAGTAYGYTF

clone size: -
V gene: TRBV6-5
CDR3 protein: CASSGQGRSSGYTF

clone size: few
V gene: TRBV28
CDR3 protein: CASTLAGRTGELFF

clone size: once
V gene: TRBV5-8
CDR3 protein: CASSFGSDLLNEKLFF